One sample yielded the 12 T cell receptor beta chains listed below, sequenced in a study of shared clonotypes between healthy human individuals. Assay: immunoSEQ multiplex PCR; the TCRdb copy retains only in-frame clones and omits some. The table includes about 1.4 million clones, around 97% detected once. The sequenced sample consisted of naive CD4+ T cells sorted from blood. Noted subset: CD45RA+ positively selected. Receptors originate from a man aged 25-45 years in good health.

The chain recombines TRBV29-1 with TRBJ2-7; tentative D call: TRBD2 (6 bases). The CDR3 has 12 amino acids. In germline, CDR1 is SQVTM, CDR2 ANQGSEA. V was pared by 6 bases and J by 2 bases, with 11 bases between. CDR3 residues: CSVMTSAYEQYF. The DNA of the CDR3 is TGCAGCGTGATGACTAGTGCCTACGAGCAGTACTTC.

The chain uses TRBV5-4 and TRBJ1-2, with D possibly TRBD1 on 6 matching bases. The CDR3 contains 14 residues. V lost 4 bases, J lost 7 bases, and 17 bases lay in between. Germline CDR1 SGHNT, CDR2 YYREEE (reference sequence). CDR3 in amino acids: CASSKSFRGRGYTF. The CDR3 nucleotides are TGTGCCAGCAGCAAGTCATTCAGGGGACGTGGCTACACCTTC. Complete variable domain (other parts from reference TRBV5-4 and TRBJ1-2): ETGVTQSPTHLIKTRGQQVTLRCSSQSGHNTVSWYQQALGQGPQFIFQYYREEENGRGNFPPRFSGLQFPNYSSELNVNALELDDSALYLCASSKSFRGRGYTFGSGTRLTVV.

The chain couples TRBV5-1 to TRBJ2-1, with 9 bases identical to TRBD2. The V segment lost 3 bases and the J segment 0 bases; nucleotides outside the gene matches: 10. From germline, CDR1 is SGHRS and CDR2 YFSETQ. This CDR3 region has 18 residues. In DNA, the CDR3 is TGCGCCAGCAGCTCCCAAGGACTAGCGTCGAGCTCCTACAATGAGCAGTTCTTC. It codes for CASSSQGLASSSYNEQFF.

A note on this clone: One junction end disagrees with the germline gene, perhaps due to a read error. The gene calls are TRBV2 and TRBJ2-7; D gene unclear. Germline V gene sequence: CDR1 SNHLY, CDR2 FYNNEI. This CDR3 is built from 11 residues. CDR3 DNA: TGTGCCACCAGTAGGGCCTACGAGCAGTACTTC. This encodes CATSRAYEQYF.

V usage is TRBV9 and J usage is TRBJ2-2; TRBD2 matches 11 bases. Per the germline V gene, CDR1 is SGDLS and CDR2 is YYNGEE. After removal of 4 bases from V and 1 base from J, the junction contained 3 bases not matched to a gene. The CDR3 runs to 16 residues. This CDR3 reads CASSYTSGRNTGELFF. The CDR3, as DNA: TGTGCCAGCAGCTACACTAGCGGGAGGAACACCGGGGAGCTGTTTTTT.

This chain connects TRBV15 to TRBJ2-1, with D tentatively TRBD2 (6 bases). The CDR3 totals 17 residues. Per the germline V gene, CDR1 is LNHNV and CDR2 is YYDKDF (reference sequence). The V gene lost 5 bases and the J gene lost 2 bases, with 19 bases spanning the gap. Written as DNA, the CDR3 is TGTGCCACCAGCGGCAGACTAGGGGCCCTCCCCTACAATGAGCAGTTCTTC. Encoded protein: CATSGRLGALPYNEQFF. Drawing the rest from reference TRBV15 and TRBJ2-1, the complete variable domain is DAMVIQNPRYQVTQFGKPVTLSCSQTLNHNVMYWYQQKSSQAPKLLFHYYDKDFNNEADTPDNFQSRRPNTSFCFLDIRSPGLGDTAMYLCATSGRLGALPYNEQFFGPGTRLTVL.

The rearrangement links TRBV2 to TRBJ2-5; D may be TRBD1 (6 bases). The germline V gene has CDR1 SNHLY and CDR2 FYNNEI. There are 13 residues in the CDR3. V was trimmed by 4 bases and J by 13 bases, leaving 19 bases between them. The CDR3 DNA is TGTGCCAGCAGTGGGGACGTGGACAGTGTGGGGTACTTC. Translated: CASSGDVDSVGYF.

The chain combines TRBV25-1 with TRBJ2-1, with 7 nucleotides matching TRBD2. V shed 2 bases, J shed 3 bases, and the junction held 4 bases outside the gene matches. Germline-derived CDR1 and CDR2 are MGHDK and SYGVNS. This CDR3 is 15 amino acids long. The CDR3 nucleotides are TGTGCCAGCAGTGAACAAGCGGGAATCTACAATGAGCAGTTCTTC. Encoded protein: CASSEQAGIYNEQFF.

V is TRBV7-2 and J is TRBJ2-7, with 13 bases that match TRBD2. The length of the CDR3 is 16 residues. Losses at the gene ends were 7 bases for V and 7 bases for J; bases not matched to a gene: 13. CDR1 SGHTA and CDR2 FQGNSA come from the germline V gene. DNA of the CDR3: TGTGCCAGCACCCCCAATGGACTAGCGGGAGTCGGAGAGCAGTACTTC. The encoded protein is CASTPNGLAGVGEQYF.

V usage is TRBV10-3 and J usage is TRBJ2-5; the D is unclear. Deletions cut 2 bases from V and 5 bases from J, with 9 bases between. Germline V gives CDR1 ENHRY, CDR2 SYGVKD. The CDR3 runs 13 residues. CDR3 sequence: CAISEPNGETQYF. CDR3 nucleotide sequence: TGTGCCATCAGTGAGCCCAATGGGGAGACCCAGTACTTC.

This sequence joins TRBV5-5 and TRBJ2-2, with D possibly being TRBD1 or TRBD2 (6 bases each). The CDR3 is 15 amino acids. The V gene's germline CDR1 is SGHKS and CDR2 YYEKEE (reference sequence). V lost 2 bases and J 7 bases, leaving 15 bases between the germline ends. CDR3 region: CASSLVTGADGELFF. In nucleotides, the CDR3 is TGTGCCAGCAGCTTAGTCACGGGGGCGGACGGGGAGCTGTTTTTT.

The CDR3 sequence: CASSGTGGGVQYEFF. The CDR3, as DNA: TGTGCCAGCAGCGGCACGGGAGGCGGGGTTCAATACGAGTTCTTC. The V call is TRBV9, the J call TRBJ2-1, with 7 bases lining up with TRBD2. The CDR3 totals 15 residues. J gave up 14 bases and V 3 bases, and 17 bases lay outside the gene matches. Germline CDR1 is SGDLS and CDR2 is YYNGEE.